A selection of T cell receptor beta chains follows, all from one sample in a study of regulatory T cells in long-lasting Graves disease. MiXCR was run by TCRdb on the multiplex PCR reads, yielding one entry per CDR3 protein. Altogether around 450,000 distinct CDR3 sequences are present, roughly 21% being singletons, with the ten largest covering 7.1%. Sequencing was performed on peripheral blood mononuclear cells (PBMCs), taken when the disease was refractory, from a patient treated with antithyroid drugs. The receptors here all came from a female donor with Graves disease. Each CDR3 is given without its conserved first and last residue.

j_gene | v_gene | CDR3aa
TRBJ1-5 | TRBV4-1 | ASSRGWDQPQH
TRBJ1-5 | TRBV14 | ASSQAGQGWIQPQH
TRBJ1-1 | TRBV7-9 | ASSLEGEGTTF
TRBJ2-7 | TRBV28 | ASSSGERYEQY
TRBJ2-2 | TRBV27 | ASSFRQGNTGELF
TRBJ2-7 | TRBV28 | ASTSSFGAQY
TRBJ2-5 | TRBV18 | ASSRVRETQY
TRBJ2-7 | TRBV28 | ASSFGTGVLEQY
TRBJ2-7 | TRBV3-1 | ASSRPAGSGKTYEQY
TRBJ2-1 | TRBV29-1 | SVDKERGGLSYNEQF
TRBJ1-1 | TRBV24-1 | ATNRDRGKGDTEAF
TRBJ1-1 | TRBV19 | ASRGYVNTEAF
TRBJ2-7 | TRBV2 | ASTGWRGGYEQY
TRBJ1-1 | TRBV6-2/TRBV6-3 | ASTPGTGARPEAF
TRBJ2-6 | TRBV28 | ASSGGLEGSWSGANVLT
TRBJ2-7 | TRBV7-9 | ASSSYDRVGYEQY
TRBJ2-5 | TRBV24-1 | ATSDQRGTSATETQY
TRBJ1-2 | TRBV20-1 | SARDHGQGDYGYT
TRBJ1-2 | TRBV4-2 | ASSQEGLPGSYGYT
TRBJ1-2 | TRBV4-2 | ASSQDMGQGYGYT
TRBJ2-5 | TRBV6-1 | ASRPTSGIWETQY
TRBJ2-7 | TRBV28 | ASSPPRPAPYEQY
TRBJ2-2 | TRBV6-1 | ASAMNTGELF
TRBJ2-5 | TRBV5-4 | ASSPGTSGVRETQY
TRBJ1-1 | TRBV2 | ASSRDRVVAF
TRBJ1-5 | TRBV6-2/TRBV6-3 | ASSFLGVGQPQH
TRBJ2-7 | TRBV7-2 | ASSLYDGTYEQY
TRBJ2-7 | TRBV13 | AGSSGQPSYEQY
TRBJ2-5 | TRBV6-5 | ASSYGAGGEETQY
TRBJ2-5 | TRBV4-1 | ASSQFGRDEETQY
TRBJ2-5 | TRBV30 | AWSAPTFSKGETQY
TRBJ2-7 | TRBV11-2 | ASSLDEDYEQY
TRBJ2-3 | TRBV12-3/TRBV12-4 | ASRGFSTDTQY
TRBJ1-1 | TRBV28 | ASSTLRGMNTEAF
TRBJ1-1 | TRBV19 | ASRYDGLNTEAF
TRBJ2-5 | TRBV7-9 | ASSLGSTGSKETQY
TRBJ1-5 | TRBV27 | ATQRGDRANQPQH
TRBJ2-2 | TRBV3-1 | ASSLGLAGIGELF
TRBJ1-2 | TRBV12-3/TRBV12-4 | ASSARTGYNYGYT
TRBJ2-6 | TRBV12-3/TRBV12-4 | ASSSGGPGANVLT
TRBJ1-1 | TRBV19 | ASSIGSQNTEAF
TRBJ1-1 | TRBV19 | ASSIDGQGMAEAF
NA | TRBV11-2 | ASSLGQGARNEQF
TRBJ1-2 | TRBV2 | ASRADREYGYT
TRBJ2-3 | TRBV29-1 | SVDRGRRTDTQY
TRBJ1-4 | TRBV4-1 | ASSVLIPITEKLF
TRBJ1-1 | TRBV20-1 | SARTEGDTEAF
TRBJ2-7 | TRBV11-2 | ASSLEASYEQY